The present T cell receptor beta chain was sequenced within a study of tumor-infiltrating lymphocytes in primary liver carcinoma. Details on this clonotype: The antigen is unknown.

Priming with a constant-region primer yielded TCR beta cDNA from about 480 ng total RNA. Slightly modified ARM-PCR with three nested multiplex PCR rounds yielded TCR beta libraries. TRBV1-TRBV30 forward primers paired with a C-beta reverse primer drove the first two PCR rounds, roughly 10 cycles each. MiXCR, applied by TCRdb to the multiplex PCR reads, yields one record per CDR3 protein. The sample carries about 200,000 distinct CDR3 sequences, approximately 86% recorded once. V dropped 10 bases and J dropped 5 bases, with 21 bases sitting between them. This CDR3 has 14 amino acids. CDR1 is MNHEY and CDR2 is SVGEGT in the germline V gene. Study conclusions and caveats: Tumor-adjacent and tumor-blood pairs shared less of their repertoires than tumor region pairs shared. About 7.5-25% of top clones, no more, were shared by all five regions.

Taking about 17-32 mg of unsorted bulk tissue, the authors co-extracted RNA and DNA. Five separate regions per tumor were sampled. Each tumor sample had over 90% viable tumor cells. The genes are TRBV6-2 or TRBV6-3 and TRBJ2-7, with D possibly TRBD1 on 6 matching bases. What was sequenced was tumor tissue from primary liver carcinoma. The source of this sequence is a man aged 40-49 years with primary liver carcinoma and hepatitis B virus infection. The CDR3 sequence is CANSLQYRAHEQYF. The DNA of the CDR3 is TGTGCCAACAGCCTCCAGTACAGGGCCCACGAGCAGTACTTC.